The text below deals with one T cell receptor beta chain. Ten or more counts support this clonotype. Its binding antigen is unknown. No base qualities exist here, and no much larger clone lies one base off it. The CDR3 spans 13 residues, from the cysteine through the phenylalanine. CDR3 DNA is the only sequence kept; it has 39 bases, read in frame from the first base. The junction carries 18 bases between V and J, which are trimmed by 7 bases and 5 bases respectively. CDR1 and CDR2 are read off the germline V gene as SQVTM and ANQGSEA. The library was prepared using PCR. Sequencing used an Illumina HiSeq 2500. Molecular barcoding was employed in the preparation of TCR libraries, with unique molecular identifiers being used to normalize TCRbeta repertoire quantification. The public reads were run again by TCRdb, first through fastp at Q25 and then through MiXCR, and only productive beta chains were kept. All rows with the same CDR3 protein become a single entry with the most common DNA and genes. The sample data list approximately 630,000 distinct CDR3 sequences, and over 10% of these were observed just once. Approximately 0.8% of the sample rests with the top ten.

The sample's treatment or condition label, in plain terms: allogeneic hematopoietic cell transplantation with graft depleted of TCRalphabeta T cells and CD19 B cells. The children who served as transplant recipients had been given grafts of TCRalphabeta/CD19-depleted allogeneic hematopoietic cells. This entry comes from a study of T-cell reconstitution after alpha-beta-depleted transplantation in children (dated by TCRdb to 2016 to 2017). For context, the study as a whole: The study quantitatively tracked T-cell immune reconstitution after TCRalphabeta/CD19-depleted allogeneic hematopoietic cell transplantation in children using TCR repertoire profiling. What the study reported, not specific to this receptor: In some patients, the high TCRbeta diversity seen at day 60 was put down to recipient T cells and intrathymic progenitors that had survived conditioning. Hyperexpanded clone frequencies declined over subsequent months; after one year, T-cell counts and TCRbeta diversity were mostly attributed to newly produced T cells. The apparently early recovery of alphabetaT-cell counts about two months after transplant reportedly depended on only several hundred rapidly expanded clones that came from non-depleted graft cells.

The chain links TRBV29-1 with TRBJ2-7, and TRBD2 may be the D gene, going by 7 matching bases. The receptor comes from a girl aged 2 to 9 with congenital amegakaryocytic thrombocytopenia, due to receive a stem cell transplant. Specimen: PBMCs, collected before TCRalphabeta/CD19-depleted stem cell transplant. The DNA sequence is given as TGCAGCGGCGGGGGCAGGTTGATGGACGAGCAGTACTTC. Protein translation: CSGGGRLMDEQYF.